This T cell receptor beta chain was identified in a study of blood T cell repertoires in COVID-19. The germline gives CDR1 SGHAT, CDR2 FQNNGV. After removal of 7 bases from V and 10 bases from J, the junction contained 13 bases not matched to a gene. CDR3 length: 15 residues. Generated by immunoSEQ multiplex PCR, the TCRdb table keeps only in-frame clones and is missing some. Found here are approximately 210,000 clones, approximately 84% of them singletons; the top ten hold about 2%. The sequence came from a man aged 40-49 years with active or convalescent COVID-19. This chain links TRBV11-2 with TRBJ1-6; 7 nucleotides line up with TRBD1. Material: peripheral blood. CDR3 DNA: TGTGCCAGCACCCTAGGGGGCAGAGGACTCTCACCCCTCCACTTT. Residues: CASTLGGRGLSPLHF. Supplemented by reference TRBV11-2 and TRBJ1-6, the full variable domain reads EAGVAQSPRYKIIEKRQSVAFWCNPISGHATLYWYQQILGQGPKLLIQFQNNGVVDDSQLPKDRFSAERLKGVDSTLKIQPAKLEDSAVYLCASTLGGRGLSPLHFGNGTRLTVT.